The 6 T cell receptor beta chains below all came from one sample that was sequenced in a study of blood T cell repertoires in COVID-19. The repertoire was sequenced with immunoSEQ multiplex PCR; TCRdb's copy has only in-frame clones and lacks some. This table has over 300,000 clones, 65% to 90% appearing once. The sample taken for sequencing was peripheral blood. These receptors were collected from a human donor in a cohort sampled during active COVID-19.

The gene calls are TRBV28 and TRBJ1-1, with a tentative D call TRBD1 (5 bases). Trimming shortened V by 5 bases and J by 5 bases, and 15 bases separated the two germline ends. CDR1 MDHEN and CDR2 SYDVKM come from the germline V gene. CDR3 size: 14 residues. The DNA of the CDR3 is TGTGCCAGCAGTACCATGAGCCGGGGGACTGAAGCTTTCTTT. Translated, it gives CASSTMSRGTEAFF.

The rearrangement joins TRBV29-1 to TRBJ2-6; 9 bases align to TRBD1. CDR1 is SQVTM and CDR2 is ANQGSEA in the germline V gene. With V trimmed by 6 bases and J by 0 bases, 12 bases remained unmatched. The CDR3 spans 18 residues. CDR3 loop: CSVPLRTGVLSGANVLTF. The CDR3 DNA follows: TGCAGCGTCCCCCTTCGGACAGGGGTCCTCTCTGGGGCCAACGTCCTGACTTTC.

The chain is built from TRBV27 and TRBJ2-1; TRBD2 aligns across 9 bases. V gave up 1 base and J gave up 3 bases; unmatched junction bases: 4. The germline gives CDR1 MNHEY, CDR2 SMNVEV (reference sequence). CDR3 length: 16 residues. The CDR3 sequence is CASSLWGGGVYNEQFF. Here the CDR3 DNA reads TGTGCCAGCAGTTTATGGGGCGGGGGGGTCTACAATGAGCAGTTCTTC.

The chain couples TRBV11-2 to TRBJ2-3, with D possibly being TRBD2 (5 bases). This CDR3 comprises 13 residues. Trimming stripped 1 base from V and 9 bases from J, with 11 bases between. CDR1 and CDR2 (germline): SGHAT, FQNNGV. This CDR3 is CASSLGGPSTQYF. CDR3 DNA sequence: TGTGCCAGCAGCTTAGGCGGTCCTAGCACGCAGTATTTT.

This chain joins TRBV19 and TRBJ2-3; possible D gene TRBD1, 5 bases. CDR1 and CDR2 from the germline V gene are LNHDA and SQIVND (reference sequence). The CDR3 loop spans 14 amino acids. V lost 6 bases to trimming and J lost 4 bases, with 14 bases between them. CDR3 nucleotides: TGTGCCAGTAGCCACATCCAGGGTCCAGATACGCAGTATTTT. Protein: CASSHIQGPDTQYF.

The gene calls are TRBV19 and TRBJ2-7; 9 positions match TRBD1. The CDR3 sequence is 14 residues long. V gave up 3 bases and J gave up 3 bases; unmatched junction bases: 3. CDR1 LNHDA and CDR2 SQIVND come from the germline V gene (reference sequence). The CDR3 sequence is CASSIETGGYEQYF. CDR3 nucleotide sequence: TGTGCCAGTAGTATCGAGACAGGGGGCTACGAGCAGTACTTC.